What follows describes a single TCR beta chain. Its antigen is still unknown. This CDR3 spans 14 amino acids. Germline assignment: CDR1 SQVTM and CDR2 ANQGSEA. V dropped 6 bases and J dropped 7; count of bases not matched to a gene: 12. Each TCR beta cDNA library carried unique molecular identifiers. The T cell input of about 0.9 to 10 million gave about half a million cDNA molecules. Via MiXCR, TCRdb re-called the PCR reads, giving one row per CDR3 protein. Of 800,000 to 950,000 distinct CDR3 sequences listed, approximately 57% were seen once; the top ten hold 4.6%. This entry is derived from a study of post-analysis software for immune sequencing data. For the study at large: Relapsing-remitting, secondary progressive and progressive-relapsing courses of multiple sclerosis were included. General study points: Compared against controls, patients with multiple sclerosis displayed significantly lower normalized Chao1 diversity. Pronounced co-clustering by F measure was evident among identically batched samples. Patients had higher frequencies than controls of about five TRBV segments, including TRBV5-6, TRBV5-1 and TRBV20-1.

The TCR was taken from a girl aged 10 to 17 with multiple sclerosis. V is TRBV29-1 and J is TRBJ2-1; 7 nucleotides align to TRBD1. Input material: blood. The CDR3 DNA is TGCAGCGTCGCGGACAGGTTGTCTGGGAATGAGCAGTTCTTC. Translation: CSVADRLSGNEQFF.